Below are 2 T cell receptor beta chains sequenced from a single sample in a study of regulatory T cells in long-lasting Graves disease. iRepertoire HTBI primers and Arm-PCR of CDR3 regions built TCR beta libraries. One entry per CDR3 protein results from TCRdb running MiXCR on the multiplex PCR reads. The profile shows around 250,000 distinct CDR3 sequences, 20% to 25% of them singletons. Sample time point: newly diagnosed GD, antithyroid drugs for less than 3 months. The TCR library was made from RNA that had been extracted from PBMCs in TRIzol. Sequences were derived from peripheral blood mononuclear cells (PBMCs), sampled at new diagnosis, from a patient treated with antithyroid drugs. The receptor source for this set is a female donor with Graves disease.

This clonotype has at least ten counts. This sequence joins TRBV5-1 and TRBJ2-1, with D perhaps matching TRBD1 (6 bases). This CDR3 comprises 16 residues. The V gene lost 1 base and the J gene lost 6 bases, with 17 bases spanning the gap. Germline lookup yields CDR1 SGHRS and CDR2 YFSETQ. Written as DNA, the CDR3 is TGCGCCAGCAGCTTGTTTAGGGGGTTTCAGGGCAATGAGCAGTTCTTC. Translation gives CASSLFRGFQGNEQFF.

This clonotype was observed at least ten times. The V call is TRBV6-2 or TRBV6-3, the J call TRBJ1-1; maybe TRBD1 (5 bases). V was clipped by 4 bases and J by 11 bases, with 20 bases between them. The length of the CDR3 is 14 residues. The germline V gene has CDR1 MNHEY and CDR2 SVGEGT. The DNA of the CDR3 is TGTGCCAGCAGTTTTCGAGGGACGGTCGGTCTGGCTTTCTTT. Its protein product is CASSFRGTVGLAFF.